This T cell receptor beta chain was profiled in a study of T cell changes during pregnancy in multiple sclerosis. TCRdb keeps only in-frame clones here, not all; method: immunoSEQ multiplex PCR. The sample shows tens of thousands of clones, around 94% of them seen only once. The ends were cut back, 4 bases at V and 7 bases at J, with 18 bases in the middle. Germline V gene sequence: CDR1 SGHNT, CDR2 YYREEE (reference sequence). This CDR3 has 14 residues. The rearrangement uses TRBV5-4 and TRBJ2-7, with D tentatively TRBD2 (5 bases). The clonotype comes from a female donor in good health, enrolled as a control in a pregnancy study. Sequenced material: CD8+ T cells from peripheral blood mononuclear cells, taken in the third trimester of pregnancy. The DNA for the CDR3 is TGTGCCAGCAGCCATCGCACCTCTCCGGGGGAGCAGTACTTC. Its protein is CASSHRTSPGEQYF.